The 25 T cell receptor beta chains in this list originate from one sample, sequenced in a study of identical twins. TCRdb passed the 5' RACE reads through MiXCR, listing each CDR3 protein once. The repertoire has approximately 700,000 distinct CDR3 sequences, 18% of them found once; the top ten carry 10% to 15%. These sequences were also reported in another study, on T cells expressing NK-cell markers.

The specimen sequenced was PBMCs. The receptors stem from a woman aged 18-29 years in good health.

Only a few counts were recorded for this clonotype. The chain is built from TRBV19 and TRBJ1-1; D is ambiguous. The germline gives CDR1 LNHDA, CDR2 SQIVND (reference sequence). Trimming removed 4 bases from V and 0 bases from J, with 3 bases in between. The CDR3 is 12 amino acids. Written as DNA, the CDR3 is TGTGCCAGTAGTACCGTGAACACTGAAGCTTTCTTT. Encoded protein: CASSTVNTEAFF.

This clonotype has only a few counts. The rearrangement uses TRBV5-1 and TRBJ1-2; TRBD1 is a possible D gene (5 bases). V was trimmed by 1 base and J by 5 bases, leaving 18 bases between them. Looked up from germline, CDR1 is SGHRS and CDR2 is YFSETQ. CDR3 size: 16 residues. The CDR3 spells CASSLPSLGTDYGYTF. The CDR3 DNA reads TGCGCCAGCAGCTTGCCTTCTCTTGGGACGGATTATGGCTACACCTTC.

There are a few counts of this clonotype. The V gene is TRBV3-1, the J gene TRBJ2-1; no firm D call. This CDR3 is 15 amino acids long. Germline CDR1 LGHDT, CDR2 YNNKEL (reference sequence). V lost 1 base and J 4 bases, leaving 11 bases between the germline ends. The CDR3 sequence is CASSQGRTVYNEQFF. The CDR3 DNA reads TGTGCCAGCAGCCAAGGCCGGACCGTTTACAATGAGCAGTTCTTC.

The chain couples TRBV18 to TRBJ2-1; TRBD2 agrees at 8 bases. The V gene end was trimmed by 6 bases and the J gene end by 3 bases; junction bases not matched to a gene: 7. The CDR3 covers 15 residues. CDR1 and CDR2 from the germline V gene are KGHSH and LQKENI. The CDR3, as DNA: TGTGCCAGCTCCCTACTAGCGGAAAACTACAATGAGCAGTTCTTC. It codes for CASSLLAENYNEQFF.

The sample holds a few counts of this clonotype. This sequence joins TRBV20-1 and TRBJ2-1, with D possibly matching TRBD2 (5 bases). Germline V gene lookup returns CDR1 DFQATT and CDR2 SNEGSKA (reference sequence). V lost 5 bases to trimming and J lost 2 bases, with 19 bases between them. This CDR3 is 16 amino acids long. Written as DNA, the CDR3 is TGCAGTGCTCCTCAGTCGGGGTCGGAAACCTACAATGAGCAGTTCTTC. This gives the protein CSAPQSGSETYNEQFF.

The chain uses TRBV12-3 or TRBV12-4 and TRBJ2-1; TRBD2 agrees at 9 bases. Unmatched junction bases numbered 9, after V lost 3 bases and J lost 9 bases. The CDR3 consists of 15 residues. CDR3 coding DNA: TGTGCCAGCAGTTTTCAAATAGCGGGAGCTGGTGAGCAGTTCTTC. This sequence encodes CASSFQIAGAGEQFF.

This rearrangement joins TRBV7-2 to TRBJ2-3, with D unclear. This CDR3 spans 11 amino acids. The germline gives CDR1 SGHTA, CDR2 FQGNSA. With 7 bases removed from V and 2 bases from J, the gap between germline ends came to 4 bases. The CDR3 DNA reads as TGTGCCAGCACCAACACAGATACGCAGTATTTT. Its translation is CASTNTDTQYF.

V and J are TRBV7-9 and TRBJ2-1; TRBD2 aligns across 8 bases. This CDR3 comprises 16 residues. Trimming took 4 bases from V and 6 from J; bases not matched to a gene: 11. Germline assignment: CDR1 SEHNR and CDR2 FQNEAQ (reference sequence). The DNA for the CDR3 is TGTGCCAGCAGCTCGCGAGCGGGGGCCGGGGTCAATGAGCAGTTCTTC. It codes for CASSSRAGAGVNEQFF. Combining the CDR3 with reference TRBV7-9 and TRBJ2-1 gives the whole variable domain DTGVSQNPRHKITKRGQNVTFRCDPISEHNRLYWYRQTLGQGPEFLTYFQNEAQLEKSRLLSDRFSAERPKGSFSTLEIQRTEQGDSAMYLCASSSRAGAGVNEQFFGPGTRLTVL.

This clonotype was observed a handful of times. V usage is TRBV7-9 and J usage is TRBJ2-3; tentatively, D is TRBD1 (5 bases). This CDR3 has 13 amino acids. The germline V gene encodes CDR1 SEHNR and CDR2 FQNEAQ (reference sequence). With 6 bases removed from V and 6 bases from J, the gap between germline ends came to 13 bases. CDR3 loop: CASRKRQQDTQYF. CDR3 nucleotide sequence: TGTGCCAGCAGAAAAAGACAGCAGGATACGCAGTATTTT.

This CDR3 reads CASSYVAPFYEQYF. CDR3 sequence (DNA): TGTGCCAGCAGTTATGTCGCCCCCTTCTACGAGCAGTACTTC. The chain combines TRBV12-3 or TRBV12-4 with TRBJ2-7; D remains ambiguous. The CDR3 runs 14 residues. Trimming removed 4 bases from V and 3 bases from J, with 13 bases in between.

In DNA, the CDR3 is TGCAGTGCTAGAGGCGAGCGGGGGGCAGCGGATACGCAGTATTTT. Translating gives CSARGERGAADTQYF. The chain carries TRBV20-1 and TRBJ2-3; 9 bases map to TRBD2. Germline V lookup: CDR1 DFQATT, CDR2 SNEGSKA (reference sequence). CDR3 length equals 15 residues. V lost 1 base to trimming and J lost 6 bases; unmatched junction nucleotides: 8.

J is TRBJ2-3 and V is TRBV14; 10 nucleotides match TRBD2. The length of the CDR3 is 18 residues. J gave up 1 base and V 7 bases, and 14 bases lay outside the gene matches. Germline CDR1 reads SGHDN; CDR2 reads FVKESK. CDR3 in DNA: TGTGCCAGCACCACCCCCGGCGGACTAGCGGCAGGCACAGATACGCAGTATTTT. This gives the protein CASTTPGGLAAGTDTQYF.

V and J are TRBV7-9 and TRBJ2-5, with D possibly being TRBD2 (7 bases). Germline values: CDR1 SEHNR, CDR2 FQNEAQ (reference sequence). Trimming shortened V by 5 bases and J by 6 bases, and 16 bases separated the two germline ends. The CDR3 length is 14 residues. The CDR3 spells CASSQPGGRKTQYF. The CDR3 DNA reads TGTGCCAGCAGCCAGCCGGGGGGCAGGAAGACCCAGTACTTC.

There are a few counts of this clonotype. The chain combines TRBV7-8 with TRBJ1-5; TRBD1 might be the D (6 bases). The length of the CDR3 is 15 residues. V was clipped by 3 bases and J by 7 bases, with 16 bases between them. Germline-derived CDR1 and CDR2 are SGHVS and FQNEAQ. DNA of the CDR3: TGTGCCAGCAGCTTGGCCGGGACAAGGCCCCAGCCCCAGCATTTT. It yields the protein CASSLAGTRPQPQHF.

J is TRBJ2-1 and V is TRBV7-2; D is unresolved. Germline V gives CDR1 SGHTA, CDR2 FQGNSA. This CDR3 spans 12 amino acids. V dropped 2 bases and J dropped 6 bases, with 5 bases sitting between them. In nucleotides, the CDR3 is TGTGCCAGCAGCTTACTTTTCAATGAGCAGTTCTTC. It encodes CASSLLFNEQFF.

V gene TRBV5-1 combines with J gene TRBJ2-2; tentative D call: TRBD2 (6 bases). Trimming took off 5 bases at V and 7 bases at J, with 9 bases between the two ends. This CDR3 spans 12 amino acids. Germline loops: CDR1 SGHRS, CDR2 YFSETQ. The CDR3 bases are TGCGCCAGCAGGGAGGGGATCGGGGAGCTGTTTTTT. Translated: CASREGIGELFF.

Many counts were recorded for this clonotype. This chain connects TRBV12-3 or TRBV12-4 to TRBJ2-1; D is ambiguous. This CDR3 region has 12 residues. V dropped 2 bases and J dropped 4 bases, with 3 bases sitting between them. Here the CDR3 reads CASSLRYNEQFF. CDR3 nucleotides: TGTGCCAGCAGTTTAAGGTACAATGAGCAGTTCTTC.

V usage is TRBV6-2 or TRBV6-3 and J usage is TRBJ2-1; 15 bases are shared with TRBD2. The CDR3 sequence is 17 residues long. The germline gives CDR1 MNHEY, CDR2 SVGEGT. V trimming: 7 bases; J trimming: 7 bases; junction bases outside the gene matches: 11. The CDR3: CASTLVSGTSGRNEQFF. For the CDR3, the DNA is TGTGCCAGCACCTTAGTTTCCGGGACTAGCGGGAGGAATGAGCAGTTCTTC.

This clonotype was recorded many times. This chain connects TRBV12-3 or TRBV12-4 to TRBJ2-1, with a possible D match to TRBD2 (5 bases). The CDR3 contains 13 residues. V shed 3 bases and J shed 5 bases, with 8 bases lying between them. The CDR3 sequence is CASSLPGDNEQFF. In DNA, the CDR3 is TGTGCCAGCAGTTTGCCCGGGGACAATGAGCAGTTCTTC.

This clonotype was detected a few times. This chain links TRBV10-3 with TRBJ2-1; 11 bases line up with TRBD2. From germline, CDR1 is ENHRY and CDR2 SYGVKD. The CDR3 has 17 amino acids. Germline trimming cut 6 bases from V and 0 bases from J; bases unmatched to any gene: 7. DNA of the CDR3: TGTGCCATCAGGATTGGGACTAGCGGAAACTCCTACAATGAGCAGTTCTTC. Residues: CAIRIGTSGNSYNEQFF.

This chain connects TRBV5-1 to TRBJ1-1; D is unresolved. V was trimmed by 2 bases and J by 7 bases, leaving 9 bases between them. Per germline, CDR1 SGHRS and CDR2 YFSETQ. There are 12 residues in the CDR3. This CDR3 is CASSFVESEAFF. CDR3 sequence (DNA): TGCGCCAGCAGCTTTGTGGAGAGTGAAGCTTTCTTT.

V usage is TRBV20-1 and J usage is TRBJ2-2; D gene uncertain. With 3 bases removed from V and 3 bases from J, the gap between germline ends came to 11 bases. The CDR3 has 14 residues. Germline assignment: CDR1 DFQATT and CDR2 SNEGSKA (reference sequence). CDR3 sequence (DNA): TGCAGTGCTAGTCTTGGTGCCGACACCGGGGAGCTGTTTTTT. This codes for CSASLGADTGELFF.

In its sample, this clonotype was seen a few times. The rearrangement links TRBV7-9 to TRBJ2-1, with 10 nucleotides matching TRBD2. Germline CDR1 reads SEHNR; CDR2 reads FQNEAQ (reference sequence). The CDR3 covers 14 residues. The J segment lost 7 bases and the V segment lost 5 bases, leaving 5 bases of the junction unmatched. The CDR3 loop reads CASSSSGGQNEQFF. DNA for the CDR3: TGTGCCAGCAGCAGTAGCGGGGGGCAGAATGAGCAGTTCTTC.

J is TRBJ1-6 and V is TRBV20-1; 10 bases align to TRBD1. The length of the CDR3 is 14 residues. CDR1 and CDR2 from the germline V gene are DFQATT and SNEGSKA (reference sequence). The J segment lost 10 bases and the V segment lost 3 bases, leaving 6 bases of the junction unmatched. CDR3 DNA sequence: TGCAGTGCTAGCGACAGGGGGCCGGGATCACCCCTCCACTTT. Translated: CSASDRGPGSPLHF.

There are a few counts of this clonotype. The chain couples TRBV2 to TRBJ2-7; tentative D call: TRBD2 (6 bases). The CDR3 spans 12 residues. V was cut by 7 bases and J by 3 bases, with 10 bases left in between. Looked up from germline, CDR1 is SNHLY and CDR2 is FYNNEI. The CDR3 sequence is CASKGLNYEQYF. CDR3 DNA sequence: TGTGCCAGCAAGGGACTCAACTACGAGCAGTACTTC.